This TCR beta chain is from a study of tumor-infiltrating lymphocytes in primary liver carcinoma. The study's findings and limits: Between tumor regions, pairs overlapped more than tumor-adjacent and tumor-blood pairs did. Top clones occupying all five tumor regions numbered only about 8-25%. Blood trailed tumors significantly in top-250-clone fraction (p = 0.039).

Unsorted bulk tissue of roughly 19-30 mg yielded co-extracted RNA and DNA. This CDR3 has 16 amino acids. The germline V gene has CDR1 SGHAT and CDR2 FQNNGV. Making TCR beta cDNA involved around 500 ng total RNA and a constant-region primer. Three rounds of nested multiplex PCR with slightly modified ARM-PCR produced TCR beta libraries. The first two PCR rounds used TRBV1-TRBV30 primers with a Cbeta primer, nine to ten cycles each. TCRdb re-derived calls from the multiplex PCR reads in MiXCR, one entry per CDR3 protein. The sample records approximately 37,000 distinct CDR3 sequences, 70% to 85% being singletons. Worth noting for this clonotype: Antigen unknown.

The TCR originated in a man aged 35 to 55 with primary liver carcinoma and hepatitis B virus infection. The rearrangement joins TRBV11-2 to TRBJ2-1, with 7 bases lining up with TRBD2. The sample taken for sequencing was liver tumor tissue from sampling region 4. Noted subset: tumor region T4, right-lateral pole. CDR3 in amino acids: CTSSSPGGRGFNEQFF. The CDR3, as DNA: TGTACTAGCAGCTCCCCCGGCGGGAGAGGGTTCAATGAGCAGTTCTTC. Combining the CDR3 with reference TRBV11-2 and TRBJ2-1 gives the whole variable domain EAGVAQSPRYKIIEKRQSVAFWCNPISGHATLYWYQQILGQGPKLLIQFQNNGVVDDSQLPKDRFSAERLKGVDSTLKIQPAKLEDSAVYLCTSSSPGGRGFNEQFFGPGTRLTVL.